A selection of T cell receptor beta chains follows, all from one sample in a study of CD8+ T cells in alopecia areata. The data were produced by immunoSEQ multiplex PCR, yet TCRdb's version contains in-frame clones alone and is incomplete. Of 95,000 to 100,000 clones detected, 50% to 75% appear once; the ten largest clones hold 15%. The material sequenced was CD8+ T cells sorted from blood, taken at week 4, from a patient treated with tofacitinib. The receptors come from a human donor with alopecia areata. Both conserved end residues are part of each CDR3. Fields, in order: D gene, J gene, CDR3 length, clone size, V gene, CDR3 protein, CDR3 DNA. D genes are given only for firm matches. The size of a clone is reported for some rows only, either as once, few or many, or as a class for expanded clones.

TRBD1 | TRBJ2-2 | 14 | few | TRBV27 | CASRDRGQDGELFF | TGTGCCAGCAGAGACAGGGGGCAGGACGGGGAGCTGTTTTTT
NA | TRBJ2-1 | 13 | once | TRBV11-3 | CASSLEPYNEQFF | TGTGCCAGCAGCTTAGAGCCATACAATGAGCAGTTCTTC
NA | TRBJ2-2 | 13 | NA | TRBV6-5 | CASSYSRAGELFF | TGTGCCAGCAGTTACTCGAGGGCCGGGGAGCTGTTTTTT
TRBD1 | TRBJ1-1 | 14 | NA | TRBV7-6 | CASSSGQTNTEAFF | TGTGCCAGCAGCTCGGGACAGACGAACACTGAAGCTTTCTTT
TRBD2 | TRBJ2-3 | 17 | few | TRBV5-1 | CASSFYHSGVSTDTQYF | TGCGCCAGCAGCTTTTATCACAGCGGGGTTAGCACAGATACGCAGTATTTT
NA | TRBJ2-5 | 11 | NA | TRBV5-6 | CASSLDETQYF | TGTGCCAGCAGCTTGGATGAGACCCAGTACTTC
TRBD2 | TRBJ2-1 | 14 | NA | TRBV7-8 | CASSLRGVVREQFF | TGTGCCAGCAGCCTACGGGGGGTCGTCCGTGAGCAGTTCTTC
TRBD2 | TRBJ2-7 | 15 | NA | TRBV29-1 | CSVVITSGRIHEQYF | TGCAGCGTCGTCATCACTAGCGGGAGAATCCACGAGCAGTACTTC
TRBD1 | TRBJ2-1 | 14 | NA | TRBV5-6 | CASSPGQGENEQFF | TGTGCCAGCAGCCCGGGACAGGGGGAGAATGAGCAGTTCTTC
TRBD1 | TRBJ2-1 | 15 | NA | TRBV2 | CASDRGRTGDNEQFF | TGTGCCAGCGATAGGGGACGGACAGGGGACAATGAGCAGTTCTTC
NA | TRBJ2-5 | 16 | NA | TRBV5-1 | CASSSGEGALEETQYF | TGCGCCAGCAGCTCGGGGGAAGGGGCCCTAGAAGAGACCCAGTACTTC
NA | TRBJ2-1 | 11 | NA | TRBV6-6 | CASRPDDEQFF | TGTGCCAGCAGGCCCGACGATGAGCAGTTCTTC
NA | TRBJ1-6 | 17 | NA | TRBV7-2 | CASSYLAGQSYNSPLHF | TGTGCCAGCAGCTACCTGGCAGGACAGTCCTATAATTCACCCCTCCACTTT
NA | TRBJ2-3 | 16 | NA | TRBV7-9 | CASSSSMGGSTDTQYF | TGTGCCAGCAGCTCTAGCATGGGGGGAAGCACAGATACGCAGTATTTT
NA | TRBJ2-2 | 12 | NA | TRBV6-1 | CASSELAGELFF | TGTGCCAGCAGTGAACTCGCCGGGGAGCTGTTTTTT
TRBD2 | TRBJ2-3 | 15 | once | TRBV4-3 | CASSPGTSITDTQYF | TGCGCCAGCAGCCCCGGGACTAGCATCACAGATACGCAGTATTTT
TRBD2 | TRBJ2-1 | 15 | NA | TRBV6-5 | CASSYAASGGNEQFF | TGTGCCAGCAGTTACGCGGCTAGCGGGGGGAATGAGCAGTTCTTC
NA | TRBJ2-5 | 12 | NA | TRBV29-1 | CSVVDSGGTQYF | TGCAGCGTTGTTGACTCCGGGGGGACCCAGTACTTC
NA | TRBJ2-3 | 15 | NA | TRBV4-1 | CASSQGRSLTDTQYF | TGCGCCAGCAGCCAAGGCCGAAGTCTCACAGATACGCAGTATTTT
TRBD1 | TRBJ1-1 | 15 | NA | TRBV5-6 | CASSLMTGADTEAFF | TGTGCCAGCAGCCTGATGACAGGGGCGGACACTGAAGCTTTCTTT
TRBD1 | TRBJ1-4 | 14 | NA | TRBV7-2 | CASSWDSTNEKLFF | TGTGCCAGCAGCTGGGACAGCACTAATGAAAAACTGTTTTTT
NA | TRBJ2-1 | 16 | few | TRBV4-1 | CASSQDPTGVGNEQFF | TGCGCCAGCAGCCAAGATCCTACGGGAGTCGGAAATGAGCAGTTCTTC
TRBD1 | TRBJ1-4 | 13 | NA | TRBV30 | CASTRDRDEKLFF | TGTGCCTCAACCCGGGACAGGGATGAAAAACTGTTTTTT
NA | TRBJ2-7 | 17 | NA | TRBV4-3 | CASSQDRALAGLDEQYF | TGCGCCAGCAGCCAAGATCGAGCCTTAGCTGGGCTGGACGAGCAGTACTTC
NA | TRBJ1-5 | 12 | NA | TRBV27 | CASSYPNQPQHF | TGTGCCAGCAGCTATCCGAATCAGCCCCAGCATTTT
NA | TRBJ1-2 | 15 | NA | TRBV5-6 | CASSLGAQTLYGYTF | TGTGCCAGCAGCTTGGGAGCTCAGACCCTCTATGGCTACACCTTC
NA | TRBJ2-5 | 15 | NA | TRBV4-1 | CASSQVDWNQETQYF | TGCGCCAGCAGCCAAGTGGATTGGAACCAAGAGACCCAGTACTTC
TRBD2 | TRBJ2-5 | 19 | once | TRBV5-4 | CASSAPGTSGSVYQETQYF | TGTGCCAGCAGTGCCCCCGGGACTAGCGGGAGTGTGTACCAAGAGACCCAGTACTTC
TRBD1 | TRBJ2-1 | 16 | NA | TRBV9 | CASSPTGQSSYNEQFF | TGTGCCAGCAGCCCAACGGGACAGAGCTCCTACAATGAGCAGTTCTTC
NA | TRBJ2-1 | 15 | few | TRBV28 | CASSRPNDSWGEQFF | TGTGCCAGCAGCCGACCTAATGACTCATGGGGAGAGCAGTTCTTC
NA | TRBJ2-5 | 11 | few | TRBV4-1 | CASSHGETQYF | TGCGCCAGCAGCCACGGAGAGACCCAGTACTTC
NA | TRBJ2-2 | 13 | NA | TRBV6-4 | CASSSANTGELFF | TGTGCCAGCAGTTCAGCGAACACCGGGGAGCTGTTTTTT
TRBD2 | TRBJ2-1 | 15 | NA | TRBV30 | CAWSAHGGRADEQFF | TGTGCCTGGAGTGCCCACGGCGGGAGGGCCGATGAGCAGTTCTTC
TRBD1 | TRBJ1-5 | 16 | NA | TRBV27 | CASSPLSDRENQPQHF | TGTGCCAGCAGTCCGCTCTCGGACAGGGAGAATCAGCCCCAGCATTTT
NA | TRBJ2-7 | 14 | NA | TRBV4-1 | CASSQVGVTDEQYF | TGCGCCAGCAGCCAGGTTGGAGTTACGGACGAGCAGTACTTC
NA | TRBJ2-7 | 15 | NA | TRBV29-1 | CSVEDLGQGNYEQYF | TGCAGCGTTGAAGATCTTGGGCAGGGTAACTACGAGCAGTACTTC
NA | TRBJ1-6 | 15 | NA | TRBV2 | CASSVRGPYNSPLHF | TGTGCCAGCAGTGTGCGGGGTCCCTATAATTCACCCCTCCACTTT
TRBD1 | TRBJ2-7 | 14 | NA | TRBV2 | CASSDQGVYYEQYF | TGTGCCAGCAGTGACCAGGGGGTTTACTACGAGCAGTACTTC
NA | TRBJ2-5 | 15 | NA | TRBV5-1 | CASSSSRQAGETQYF | TGCGCCAGCAGCTCCTCGAGGCAGGCGGGAGAGACCCAGTACTTC
NA | TRBJ2-2 | 14 | few | TRBV25-1 | CASRGYSNTGELFF | TGTGCCAGCAGGGGGTACTCTAACACCGGGGAGCTGTTTTTT
NA | TRBJ2-2 | 13 | few | TRBV7-9 | CASSLPSTGELFF | TGTGCCAGCAGCTTGCCCAGCACCGGGGAGCTGTTTTTT